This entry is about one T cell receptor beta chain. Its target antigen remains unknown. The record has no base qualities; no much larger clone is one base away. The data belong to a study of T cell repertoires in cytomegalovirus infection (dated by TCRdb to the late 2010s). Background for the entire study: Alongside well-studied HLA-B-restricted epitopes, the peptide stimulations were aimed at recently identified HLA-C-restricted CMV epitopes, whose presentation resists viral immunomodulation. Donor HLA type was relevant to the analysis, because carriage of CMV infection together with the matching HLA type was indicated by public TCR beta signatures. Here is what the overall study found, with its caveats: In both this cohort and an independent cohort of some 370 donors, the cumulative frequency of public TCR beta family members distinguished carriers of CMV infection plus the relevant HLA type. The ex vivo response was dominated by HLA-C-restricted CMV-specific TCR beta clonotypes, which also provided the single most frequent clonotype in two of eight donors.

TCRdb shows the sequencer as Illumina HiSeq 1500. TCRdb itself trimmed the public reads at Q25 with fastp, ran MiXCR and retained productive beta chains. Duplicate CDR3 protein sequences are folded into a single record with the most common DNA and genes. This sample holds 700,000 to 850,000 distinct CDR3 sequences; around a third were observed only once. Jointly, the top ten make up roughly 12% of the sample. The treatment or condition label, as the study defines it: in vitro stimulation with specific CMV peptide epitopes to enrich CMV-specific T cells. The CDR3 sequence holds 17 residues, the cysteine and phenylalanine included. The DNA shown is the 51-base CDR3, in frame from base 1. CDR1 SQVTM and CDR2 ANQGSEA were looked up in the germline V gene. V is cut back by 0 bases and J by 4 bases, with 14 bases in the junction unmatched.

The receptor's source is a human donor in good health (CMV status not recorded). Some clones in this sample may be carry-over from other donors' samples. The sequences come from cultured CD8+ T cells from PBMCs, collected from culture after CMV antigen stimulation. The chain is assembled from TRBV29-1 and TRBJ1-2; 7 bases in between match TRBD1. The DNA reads TGCAGCGTTGAAGATCGTCCACCACCGGGACAGTCCTATGGCTACACCTTC. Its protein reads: CSVEDRPPPGQSYGYTF.